Listed here are 8 T cell receptor beta chains from one sample, sequenced in a study of blood T cells in healthy people across ages. The use of a sample-barcoded 5' primer and a J-beta primer mix characterized a second PCR of about 7 to 12 cycles. In TCRdb, the 5' RACE reads were re-called with MiXCR into one record per CDR3 protein. The sample yields about 830,000 distinct CDR3 sequences, around 62% seen once. Sequencing input: blood. The origin of the receptors is a man aged 30 to 45 in good health.

The chain couples TRBV6-5 to TRBJ2-1, with D possibly TRBD2 on 6 matching bases. Germline CDR1 MNHEY, CDR2 SVGAGI. Trimming left V 2 bases short and J 13 bases short, with 24 bases between. The CDR3 is 16 amino acids. CDR3 bases: TGTGCCAGCAGTTACATCGCGGGGCAAAGCTCGGAGACCCAGTTCTTC. Translated, it gives CASSYIAGQSSETQFF.

J is TRBJ2-7 and V is TRBV7-9; 10 positions agree with TRBD1. J gave up 1 base and V 2 bases, and 2 bases lay outside the gene matches. Germline assignment: CDR1 SEHNR and CDR2 FQNEAQ (reference sequence). The CDR3 runs to 15 residues. CDR3 nucleotides: TGTGCCAGCAGCTTAATGGGACAGGGGTCCTACGAGCAGTACTTC. Translated, it gives CASSLMGQGSYEQYF.

The chain links TRBV20-1 to TRBJ2-1; no firm D call. The V and J ends lost 5 bases and 6 bases respectively, with 11 bases between them. The CDR3 sequence is 12 residues long. Germline assignment: CDR1 DFQATT and CDR2 SNEGSKA (reference sequence). DNA for the CDR3: TGCAGTGCTGGGCTCTCGGGCAATGAGCAGTTCTTC. Translated: CSAGLSGNEQFF.

The chain combines TRBV28 with TRBJ2-5, with 10 nucleotides matching TRBD2. The CDR3 runs to 15 residues. Germline lookup yields CDR1 MDHEN and CDR2 SYDVKM. With 6 bases clipped from V and 5 bases from J, the junction kept 9 bases outside the gene matches. The CDR3 nucleotides are TGTGCCAGCAGCCCCCCGGGACTAGCGACCGAGACCCAGTACTTC. Translated: CASSPPGLATETQYF.

CDR3 sequence reads: CASSEWSQADTIYF. The CDR3 DNA sequence: TGTGCCAGCAGTGAATGGAGCCAGGCGGACACCATATATTTT. The V call is TRBV25-1, the J call TRBJ1-3; D not certain. Trimming removed 1 base at V and 8 bases at J, with 12 bases between. Germline loops: CDR1 MGHDK, CDR2 SYGVNS. CDR3 length: 14 residues.

This clonotype was picked up one time. The V gene is TRBV9, the J gene TRBJ1-5, with 7 bases matching TRBD1. Germline-derived CDR1 and CDR2 are SGDLS and YYNGEE. J was trimmed by 7 bases and V by 2 bases; bases with no gene match: 6. This CDR3 spans 14 amino acids. The CDR3 bases are TGTGCCAGCAGCGTGACAGGGTTTGACCAGCCCCAGCATTTT. Translation gives CASSVTGFDQPQHF.

The V and J genes are TRBV6-2 or TRBV6-3 and TRBJ2-7, with D perhaps TRBD1 or TRBD2 (5 bases each). This CDR3 contains 12 residues. V lost 6 bases to trimming and J lost 4 bases, with 10 bases between them. Germline CDR1 MNHEY, CDR2 SVGEGT. The chain's CDR3 is CASRGPQYEQYF. DNA of the CDR3: TGTGCCAGCAGGGGACCTCAATACGAGCAGTACTTC.

This clonotype showed up just once. The rearrangement links TRBV25-1 to TRBJ2-7, with 10 bases fitting TRBD2. The CDR3 has 14 residues. Germline V gene lookup returns CDR1 MGHDK and CDR2 SYGVNS. The V gene end was trimmed by 8 bases and the J gene end by 2 bases; junction bases not matched to a gene: 6. CDR3 region: CASDSGGPPYEQYF. The DNA for the CDR3 is TGTGCCAGCGATAGCGGGGGGCCGCCCTACGAGCAGTACTTC.